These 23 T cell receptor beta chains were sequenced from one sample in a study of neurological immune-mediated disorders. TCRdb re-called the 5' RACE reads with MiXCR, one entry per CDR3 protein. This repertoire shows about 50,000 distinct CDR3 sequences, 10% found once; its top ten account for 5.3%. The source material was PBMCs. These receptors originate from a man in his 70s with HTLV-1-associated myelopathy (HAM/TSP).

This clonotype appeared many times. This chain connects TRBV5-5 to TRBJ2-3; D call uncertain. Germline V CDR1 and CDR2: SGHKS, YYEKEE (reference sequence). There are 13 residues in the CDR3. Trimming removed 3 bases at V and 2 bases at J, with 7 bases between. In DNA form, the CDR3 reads TGTGCCAGCAGCTCCCGATACACAGATACGCAGTATTTT. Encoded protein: CASSSRYTDTQYF.

The CDR3 region has the DNA TGTGCCAGCAGTATTGGACTCCTCACAGATACGCAGTATTTT. This sequence encodes CASSIGLLTDTQYF. The chain uses TRBV2 and TRBJ2-3; a weak D match, TRBD2 (5 bases). Germline CDR1 is SNHLY and CDR2 is FYNNEI. This CDR3 is 14 amino acids long. Trimming pared 5 bases from V and 2 bases from J, leaving 11 bases between.

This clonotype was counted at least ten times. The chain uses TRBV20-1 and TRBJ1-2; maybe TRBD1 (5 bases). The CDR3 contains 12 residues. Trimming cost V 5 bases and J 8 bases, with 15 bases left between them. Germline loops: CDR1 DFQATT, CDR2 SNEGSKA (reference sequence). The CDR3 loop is CSAVTGFDGYTF. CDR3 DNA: TGCAGTGCTGTTACAGGTTTCGACGGCTACACCTTC.

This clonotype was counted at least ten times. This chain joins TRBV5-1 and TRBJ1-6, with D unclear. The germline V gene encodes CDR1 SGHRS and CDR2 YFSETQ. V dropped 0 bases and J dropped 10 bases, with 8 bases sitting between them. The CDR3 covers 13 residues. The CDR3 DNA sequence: TGCGCCAGCAGCTTGGATGGCGGGTCACCCCTCCACTTT. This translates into CASSLDGGSPLHF. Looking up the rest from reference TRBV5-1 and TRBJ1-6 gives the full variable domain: KAGVTQTPRYLIKTRGQQVTLSCSPISGHRSVSWYQQTPGQGLQFLFEYFSETQRNKGNFPGRFSGRQFSNSRSEMNVSTLELGDSALYLCASSLDGGSPLHFGNGTRLTVT.

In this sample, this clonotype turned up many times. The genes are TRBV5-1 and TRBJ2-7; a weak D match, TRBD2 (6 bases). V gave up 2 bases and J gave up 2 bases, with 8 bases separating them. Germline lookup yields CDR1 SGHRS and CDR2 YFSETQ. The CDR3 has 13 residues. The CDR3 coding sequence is TGCGCCAGCAGCTTCGGGAGTACCTACGAGCAGTACTTC. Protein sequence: CASSFGSTYEQYF.

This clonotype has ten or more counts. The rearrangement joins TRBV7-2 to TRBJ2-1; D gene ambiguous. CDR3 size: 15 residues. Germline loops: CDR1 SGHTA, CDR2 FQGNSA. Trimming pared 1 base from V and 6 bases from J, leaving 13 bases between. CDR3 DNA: TGTGCCAGCAGCTTAGGGGTAGGACCCCTCAATGAGCAGTTCTTC. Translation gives CASSLGVGPLNEQFF.

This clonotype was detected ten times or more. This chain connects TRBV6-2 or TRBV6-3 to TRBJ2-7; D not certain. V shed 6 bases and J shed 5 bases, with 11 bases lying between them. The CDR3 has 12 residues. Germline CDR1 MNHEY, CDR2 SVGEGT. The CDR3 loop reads CASSKQIHEQYF. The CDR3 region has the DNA TGTGCCAGCAGCAAACAGATCCACGAGCAGTACTTC.

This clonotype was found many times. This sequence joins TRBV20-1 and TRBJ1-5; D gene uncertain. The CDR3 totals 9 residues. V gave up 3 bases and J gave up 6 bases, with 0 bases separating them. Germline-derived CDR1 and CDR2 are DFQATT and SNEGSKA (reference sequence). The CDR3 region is CSASQPQHF. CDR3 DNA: TGCAGTGCTAGTCAGCCCCAGCATTTT.

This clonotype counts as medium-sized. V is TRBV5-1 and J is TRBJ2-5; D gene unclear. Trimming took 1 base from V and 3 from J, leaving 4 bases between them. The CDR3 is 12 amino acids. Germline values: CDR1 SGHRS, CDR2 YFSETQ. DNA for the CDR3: TGCGCCAGCAGCTTGTGGGAAGAGACCCAGTACTTC. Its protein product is CASSLWEETQYF.

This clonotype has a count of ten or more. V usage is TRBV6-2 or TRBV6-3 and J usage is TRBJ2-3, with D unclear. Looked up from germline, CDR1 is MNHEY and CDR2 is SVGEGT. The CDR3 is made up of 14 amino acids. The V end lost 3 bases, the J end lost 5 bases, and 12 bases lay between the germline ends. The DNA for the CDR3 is TGTGCCAGCAGTTATTTGTCCGCGAGAGATACGCAGTATTTT. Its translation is CASSYLSARDTQYF.

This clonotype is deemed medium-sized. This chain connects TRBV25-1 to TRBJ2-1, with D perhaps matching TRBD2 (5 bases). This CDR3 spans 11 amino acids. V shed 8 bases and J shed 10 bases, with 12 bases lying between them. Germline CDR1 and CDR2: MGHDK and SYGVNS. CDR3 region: CASGFSGEQFF. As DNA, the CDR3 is TGTGCCAGCGGGTTCTCGGGAGAGCAGTTCTTC. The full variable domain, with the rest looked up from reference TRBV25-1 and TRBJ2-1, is EADIYQTPRYLVIGTGKKITLECSQTMGHDKMYWYQQDPGMELHLIHYSYGVNSTEKGDLSSESTVSRIRTEHFPLTLESARPSHTSQYLCASGFSGEQFFGPGTRLTVL.

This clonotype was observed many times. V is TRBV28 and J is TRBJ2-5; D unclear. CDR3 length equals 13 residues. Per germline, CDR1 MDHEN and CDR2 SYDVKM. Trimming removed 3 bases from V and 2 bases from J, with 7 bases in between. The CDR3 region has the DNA TGTGCCAGCAGTTTTCAGGCTCAAGAGACCCAGTACTTC. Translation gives CASSFQAQETQYF.

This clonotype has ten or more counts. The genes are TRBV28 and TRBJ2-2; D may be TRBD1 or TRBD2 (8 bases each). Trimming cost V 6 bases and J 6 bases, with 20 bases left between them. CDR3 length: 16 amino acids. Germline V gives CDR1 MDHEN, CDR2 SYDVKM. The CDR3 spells CASSPGGGRTAGELFF. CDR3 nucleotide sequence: TGTGCCAGCAGCCCAGGGGGCGGGAGGACGGCCGGGGAGCTGTTTTTT.

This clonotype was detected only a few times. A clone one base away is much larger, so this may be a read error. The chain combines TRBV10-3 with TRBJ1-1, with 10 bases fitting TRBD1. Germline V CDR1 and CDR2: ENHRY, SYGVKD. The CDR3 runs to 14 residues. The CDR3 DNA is TGTGTCATCAGTGGGACAGGGGTCGGAACTGAAGCTTTCTTT. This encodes CVISGTGVGTEAFF.

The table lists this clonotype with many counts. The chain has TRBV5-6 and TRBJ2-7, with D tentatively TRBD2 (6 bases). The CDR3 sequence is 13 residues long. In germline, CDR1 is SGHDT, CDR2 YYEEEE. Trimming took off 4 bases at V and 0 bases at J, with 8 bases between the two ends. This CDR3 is CASSRGVSYEQYF. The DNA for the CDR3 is TGTGCCAGCAGCCGCGGGGTCTCCTACGAGCAGTACTTC.

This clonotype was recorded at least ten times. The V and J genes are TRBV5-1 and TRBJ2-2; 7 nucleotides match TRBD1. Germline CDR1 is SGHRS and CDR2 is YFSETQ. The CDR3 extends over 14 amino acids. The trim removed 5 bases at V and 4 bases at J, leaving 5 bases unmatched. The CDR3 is CASRVGGRTGELFF. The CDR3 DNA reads TGCGCCAGCAGAGTAGGGGGCCGCACCGGGGAGCTGTTTTTT. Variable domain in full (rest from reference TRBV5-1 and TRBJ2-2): KAGVTQTPRYLIKTRGQQVTLSCSPISGHRSVSWYQQTPGQGLQFLFEYFSETQRNKGNFPGRFSGRQFSNSRSEMNVSTLELGDSALYLCASRVGGRTGELFFGEGSRLTVL.

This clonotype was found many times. The CDR3 nucleotides read TGTGCCAGCTCACCACCCCGGGCCCGAGAAGAGACCCAGTACTTC. This gives the protein CASSPPRAREETQYF. The rearrangement joins TRBV18 to TRBJ2-5; D ambiguous. Trimming pared 0 bases from V and 3 bases from J, leaving 11 bases between. Germline V lookup: CDR1 KGHSH, CDR2 LQKENI. The CDR3 sequence is 15 residues long.

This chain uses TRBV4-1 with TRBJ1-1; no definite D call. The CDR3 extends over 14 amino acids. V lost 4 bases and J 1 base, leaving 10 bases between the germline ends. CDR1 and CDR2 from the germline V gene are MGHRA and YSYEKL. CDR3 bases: TGCGCCAGCAGCCCCCTTTTTCAGAACACTGAAGCTTTCTTT. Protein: CASSPLFQNTEAFF.

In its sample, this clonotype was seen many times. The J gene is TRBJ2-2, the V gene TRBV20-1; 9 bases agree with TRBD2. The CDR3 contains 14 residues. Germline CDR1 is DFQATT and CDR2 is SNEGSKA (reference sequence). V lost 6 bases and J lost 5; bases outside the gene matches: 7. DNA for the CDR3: TGCAGTGCCTTAGGGCGGGGGGGGACCGGGGAGCTGTTTTTT. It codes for CSALGRGGTGELFF.

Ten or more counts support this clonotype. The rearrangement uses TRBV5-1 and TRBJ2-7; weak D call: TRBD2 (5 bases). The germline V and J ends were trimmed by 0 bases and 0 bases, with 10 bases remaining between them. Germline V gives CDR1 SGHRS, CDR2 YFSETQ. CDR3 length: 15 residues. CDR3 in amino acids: CASSLVMGSSYEQYF. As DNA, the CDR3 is TGCGCCAGCAGCTTGGTTATGGGGAGCTCCTACGAGCAGTACTTC.

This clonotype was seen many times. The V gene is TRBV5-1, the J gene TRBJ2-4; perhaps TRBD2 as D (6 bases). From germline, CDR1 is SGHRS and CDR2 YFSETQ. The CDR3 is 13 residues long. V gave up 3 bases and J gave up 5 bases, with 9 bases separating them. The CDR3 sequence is CASSSGLQNIQYF. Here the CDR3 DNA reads TGCGCCAGCAGCTCGGGACTGCAAAACATTCAGTACTTC.

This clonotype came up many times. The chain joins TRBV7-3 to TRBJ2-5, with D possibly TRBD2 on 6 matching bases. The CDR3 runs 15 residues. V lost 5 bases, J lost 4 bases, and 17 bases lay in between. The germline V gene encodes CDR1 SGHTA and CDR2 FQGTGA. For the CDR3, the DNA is TGTGCCAGCAGCCCCCCCCGGGAGCGGGTAGAGACCCAGTACTTC. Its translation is CASSPPRERVETQYF.

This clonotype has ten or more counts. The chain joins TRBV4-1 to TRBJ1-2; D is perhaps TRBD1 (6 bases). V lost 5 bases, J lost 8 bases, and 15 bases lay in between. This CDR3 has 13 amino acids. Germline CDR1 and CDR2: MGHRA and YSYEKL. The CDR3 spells CASSANRDWGYTF. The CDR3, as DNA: TGCGCCAGCAGCGCAAACAGGGATTGGGGCTACACCTTC.